The clone carrying this TCR beta chain was seen ten or more times. This entry is derived from a study of CD8+ T cells in alopecia areata. For the study at large: Tofacitinib ran 6 to 18 months, followed by 6 months off drug. The SALT score measured affected scalp surface percentage in treated patients.

Germline V gives CDR1 LNHDA, CDR2 SQIVND (reference sequence). This CDR3 region has 14 residues. V was clipped by 11 bases and J by 0 bases, with 16 bases between them. The treatment: oral pan-JAK inhibitor, 5-10 mg twice daily. Obtained from alopecia areata patients were lesional scalp punch biopsies along with peripheral blood. The authors sorted CD4+ and CD8+ T cells from PBMCs. Extraction of RNA preceded its reverse transcription into cDNA, which served as the sequencing template. TCRdb keeps only in-frame clones here, not all; method: immunoSEQ multiplex PCR. Counted here are 150,000 to 200,000 clones, around three fifths occurring once; the ten biggest clones make up 0.75% to 0.95%.

This clonotype originated in a human donor with alopecia areata. This rearrangement joins TRBV19 to TRBJ2-5, with D maybe TRBD2 (5 bases). Here the sequenced sample was CD4+ T cells sorted from blood, taken at week 4, from a patient treated with tofacitinib. Here the CDR3 reads CADTGIQYQETQYF. As DNA, the CDR3 is TGTGCCGATACCGGGATACAGTACCAAGAGACCCAGTACTTC.